This T cell receptor beta chain came from a study of OX40 agonist ivuxolimab in advanced cancers. Concerning the study at large: Ivuxolimab, which targeted the costimulatory receptor OX40 (CD134), was an agonistic, fully human IgG2 monoclonal antibody. Patients were allowed to have had prior anti-PD-1, anti-PD-L1 or anti-CTLA-4 therapy, and 40% of the dose-escalation patients had been treated with checkpoint inhibitors. A male proportion of nearly 85% and a mean age of roughly 58 years, ranging from 23 to 79, were recorded for the dose-escalation cohort. Among the roughly 52 dose-escalation patients, some 20 had hepatocellular carcinoma, around 15 melanoma, 9 renal cell carcinoma and 9 head and neck cancer. The monotherapy dose-escalation portion (N ≈ 57 patients) of the phase I ivuxolimab trial is reported in the paper. Partial responses were achieved by three dose-escalation patients, of whom one had hepatocellular carcinoma and two had cutaneous melanoma. Intravenous ivuxolimab was administered to patients every 2 weeks at six dose levels: 0.01, 0.1, 0.3, 1.5, 3 and 10 mg/kg. Peripheral TCRbeta sequencing was intended to test whether TCR sequence diversity was altered and clonal T-cell expansion was caused by ivuxolimab.

Results the study describes overall, beyond this receptor: Antigen specificity was not determined for the clonally expanded peripheral T cells. Low levels of normalized T-cell clonal expansion were also seen in some patients who did not respond. At doses from 0.1 to 3.0 mg/kg, clonal expansion was seen in both CD4+ and CD8+ blood T cells between baseline and week 6. In partial responders in the 0.1-3.0 mg/kg groups, normalized peripheral clonal expansion was found to be among the lowest, especially among CD8+ T cells. After ivuxolimab, CD8+ T cells had more expanded clones than CD4+ T cells on average.

Patients with autoimmune disease history or receiving systemic immunosuppression were excluded from the trial. Peripheral blood for TCR sequencing was collected from all dose cohorts at baseline, on cycle 4 day 1, and on cycle 7 day 1. The samples were taken from a phase I, first-in-human, multicenter, open-label dose-escalation trial of ivuxolimab. Adults with locally advanced or metastatic head and neck squamous cell, hepatocellular, melanoma or renal cell carcinoma were enrolled in the trial. CD4+ and CD8+ T cells were sorted separately from peripheral blood before TCR sequencing. Genomic DNA was extracted from sorted cells for sequencing of the TCRbeta CDR3 region. The immunoSEQ Assay was used to sequence the TCRbeta CDR3 regions. In TCRdb, the immuneACCESS table is reduced to in-frame sequences with V and J assigned. These tables do not hold every clone; where another copy was compared, an unresolved V gene accounts for under half, and the others remain unexplained. This sample holds 55,000 to 65,000 clones; around 84% were observed only once. The top ten clones comprise roughly 1% of the sample.

On this clone: Its antigen specificity is not known. Within one base of it there is no much larger clone, and no base qualities were kept.

The CDR3 holds 15 amino acids from the cysteine to the phenylalanine. The read is trimmed to its CDR3 DNA, 45 bases read in frame from base 1. CDR1 and CDR2 were assigned from the germline V gene as SGHRS and YFSETQ. Trimming costs V 0 bases and J 5 bases, and their ends lie 14 bases apart. Specimen: CD4+ or CD8+ T cells sorted from blood, collected in a trial of the OX40 agonist ivuxolimab. The rearrangement joined TRBV5-1 to TRBJ2-5, with the D gene tentatively TRBD1 or TRBD2, based on 6 matching bases in each. This TCR derives from an adult with an advanced solid tumor such as melanoma, head and neck, liver or kidney cancer. The nucleotide sequence is given as TGCGCCAGCAGCTTGGTAGGGGGGATTAGCGAGACCCAGTACTTC. It translates to CASSLVGGISETQYF.